This TCR beta chain is from a study of blood T cell repertoires in COVID-19 (dated by TCRdb to 2020 to 2022). At the level of the whole study: Samples covering the acute and convalescent phases of COVID-19 were provided by collaborators in the United States, Italy and Spain. Subjects who had been exposed to COVID-19, were actively infected with it, or had recovered from it provided the deeply sampled blood TCRbeta repertoires that made up the dataset. The samples were drawn from two sources: the first 160 participants of the ongoing ImmuneRACE study, and 1,000 to 1,500 subjects contributed by 6 global collaborators. The repertoires were released in a freely available public database intended as a resource for research on the immune response to SARS-CoV-2. Sample metadata almost always included a de-identified subject ID, COVID-19 status, age in years and sex. Where available, HLA class I and class II types were obtained from metadata supplied by the sample provider rather than from assay-based typing. The material from the prospective study consisted of cDNA or gDNA derived from T cells, B-cell-depleted T cells, or PBMCs.

Participants in the prospective study were enrolled through a virtual design, were aged roughly 18 to 90 years, and lived in roughly 24 United States geographic areas. In the prospective study, cohorts were assigned on the basis of participant-reported clinical history obtained from a screening survey and a study questionnaire. Exposed participants had been in contact with someone with a PCR-confirmed or clinician-diagnosed COVID-19 case within 2 weeks of study entry. Mobile phlebotomists in the prospective study collected whole blood, serum and a nasopharyngeal or oropharyngeal swab from every participant. Participants in the prospective study had the option to provide additional blood draws and questionnaires over a roughly two-month period. Before DNA extraction, prospective study blood samples were shipped either frozen or at room temperature. V is pared back by 2 bases and J by 3 bases, with 8 bases lying between the germline termini. The germline V gene provides CDR1 SNHLY and CDR2 FYNNEI. From the cysteine up to the phenylalanine, the CDR3 has a length of 14 residues. Left in the record is the CDR3 DNA by itself, 42 bases read in frame from the first base.

Paper-wide results and their limitations: The quantity of clinical and demographic metadata differed by source and by participant and was supplied without curation.

TCRbeta CDR3 regions were amplified from genomic DNA by means of the immunoSEQ Assay, a bias-controlled multiplex PCR. Under the source paper's analysis protocol: The number of nucleated cells in each sample was estimated from the amplification of reference gene primers within the assay. To quantify the absolute abundance of each unique TCRbeta CDR3 rearrangement, sequence reads were collapsed and filtered. For each sample, productive Simpson clonality was calculated by taking the square root of Simpson's diversity index across productive rearrangements. TCRdb holds this immuneACCESS table with in-frame rearrangements only. Some clones are missing; in checked studies, unresolved V genes explain under half, and the rest has no known cause. D and trimming come from the DNA, and the V and J calls and clone size come from that table. A total of some 300,000 clones appear in this sample, about nine tenths of them only once. The top ten hold 2.5% to 3.5% of the sample.

In regard to this clone: Its specific antigen is unknown. No base-level quality is on record; no much larger clone is a single base apart.

The receptor comes from a woman in her forties or fifties who had been exposed to COVID-19. Sequenced: PBMCs or T cells enriched from blood (not recorded which). The rearranged segments are TRBV2 and TRBJ1-5, with TRBD1 as a weak D call on 5 bases. The CDR3 reads CASSETGFNQPQHF. The DNA sequence reads TGTGCCAGCAGTGAAACAGGATTCAATCAGCCCCAGCATTTT. Beyond the CDR3, the reference TRBV2 and TRBJ1-5 genes provide the residues; the full variable domain reads: EPEVTQTPSHQVTQMGQEVILRCVPISNHLYFYWYRQILGQKVEFLVSFYNNEISEKSEIFDDQFSVERPDGSNFTLKIRSTKLEDSAMYFCASSETGFNQPQHFGDGTRLSIL.